A single sample gave rise to the 25 T cell receptor beta chains below, sequenced in a study of synovial regulatory T cells in juvenile arthritis. Sequencing was performed with immunoSEQ multiplex PCR; in TCRdb, only in-frame clones are kept and a portion is missing. This sample's clone table lists some 9,800 clones. The specimen was Treg cells from blood. Subset: remaining (HLA-DR-negative) circulating blood Treg cells. The receptor set was obtained from a donor aged 2-35 years with juvenile idiopathic arthritis.

The chain carries TRBV28 and TRBJ2-1; the D gene TCRdb calls, TRBD2, cannot be checked with no DNA. This CDR3 has 14 residues. The entry carries no DNA sequence. CDR1 is MDHEN and CDR2 is SYDVKM in the germline V gene. CDR3 in amino acids: CASRSYATSGTQFF.

V and J are TRBV10-3 and TRBJ2-5; TCRdb proposes TRBD1, but this gene call is untestable without DNA. The CDR3 contains 15 residues. The DNA sequence is not available. Looked up from germline, CDR1 is ENHRY and CDR2 is SYGVKD. This CDR3 is CAISDRDRVVETQYF.

The CDR3 loop is CASSHTGALYGYTF. This chain joins TRBV14 and TRBJ1-2; checking the TCRdb D call of TRBD1 is not possible without DNA. The CDR3 has 14 amino acids. DNA is not recorded here. Looked up from germline, CDR1 is SGHDN and CDR2 is FVKESK.

This sequence joins TRBV5-1 and TRBJ2-1. CDR1 and CDR2 from the germline V gene are SGHRS and YFSETQ. This CDR3 has 13 amino acids. A DNA sequence was not provided. CDR3 amino acids: CASSPGPTNEQFF.

The chain employs TRBV10-3 and TRBJ1-1. CDR1 is ENHRY and CDR2 is SYGVKD in the germline V gene. CDR3 length equals 14 residues. The DNA is unrecorded. CDR3 sequence reads: CASSYSPLNTEAFF.

The rearrangement joins TRBV6-5 to TRBJ1-1; TCRdb selects TRBD1, and the lack of DNA leaves this call unchecked. The germline gives CDR1 MNHEY, CDR2 SVGAGI. There are 15 residues in the CDR3. The DNA sequence is not available. CDR3 region: CASSGYRRPNTEAFF.

The V call is TRBV11-2, the J call TRBJ1-2; TCRdb indicates TRBD1, and absent DNA this call remains unverified. Germline CDR1 and CDR2: SGHAT and FQNNGV. This CDR3 has 15 residues. A DNA sequence was not provided. CDR3 protein: CASSPSPTVNYGYTF.

The V call is TRBV4-3, the J call TRBJ2-1. Per the germline V gene, CDR1 is LGHNA and CDR2 is YSLEER. The CDR3 consists of 15 residues. The protein alone is recorded here. The CDR3 protein is CASSQAQQSDNEQFF.

The chain carries TRBV29-1 and TRBJ2-3; there is no DNA to check the TCRdb D call of TRBD1. The CDR3 runs to 15 residues. No DNA accompanies this entry. The germline V gene has CDR1 SQVTM and CDR2 ANQGSEA. The CDR3 region is CSVVLDRAGTDTQYF.

The CDR3 loop is CASSYSIQGGSPLHF. The chain uses TRBV6-5 and TRBJ1-6; the D gene TCRdb calls, TRBD1, cannot be checked with no DNA. Looked up from germline, CDR1 is MNHEY and CDR2 is SVGAGI. The CDR3 length is 15 residues. The DNA sequence is not available.

This chain connects TRBV14 to TRBJ1-2. The CDR3 consists of 15 residues. The coding DNA is unavailable. Looked up from germline, CDR1 is SGHDN and CDR2 is FVKESK. CDR3 in amino acids: CASSQVGAGNYGYTF.

The rearrangement joins TRBV20-1 to TRBJ2-3; without DNA, the TCRdb call of TRBD2 cannot be checked. Germline lookup yields CDR1 DFQATT and CDR2 SNEGSKA (reference sequence). There are 10 residues in the CDR3. A DNA sequence was not provided. CDR3 residues: CSAYEDTQYF.

The chain is built from TRBV6-1 and TRBJ1-4; TCRdb proposes TRBD1, but this gene call is untestable without DNA. Germline values: CDR1 MNHNS, CDR2 SASEGT. The CDR3 has 15 residues. No DNA is given. The CDR3: CASTNGGTGREKLFF.

The gene calls are TRBV6-1 and TRBJ2-1. The CDR3 sequence is 12 residues long. The DNA is not on file. Germline CDR1 MNHNS, CDR2 SASEGT. CDR3 in amino acids: CASKASYNEQFF.

The genes are TRBV19 and TRBJ2-5; with no DNA, the TCRdb D assignment of TRBD2 cannot be verified. Germline V gene data show CDR1 as LNHDA and CDR2 as SQIVND (reference sequence). This CDR3 contains 15 residues. The protein alone is recorded here. CDR3 sequence reads: CASSIFSGMGETQYF.

The chain couples TRBV10-1 to TRBJ2-2. The CDR3 runs 13 residues. No DNA accompanies this entry. CDR1 is WNHNN and CDR2 is SYGVQD in the germline V gene (reference sequence). CDR3: CASKGGLSGELFF.

The rearrangement links TRBV7-2 to TRBJ1-2; the D call of TRBD1 rests on TCRdb alone, since no DNA is present to check it. This CDR3 has 14 residues. No DNA is recorded. Germline CDR1 and CDR2: SGHTA and FQGNSA. CDR3 protein: CASSFLVQGHGYTF.

The genes are TRBV7-9 and TRBJ2-1. Germline CDR1 SEHNR, CDR2 FQNEAQ (reference sequence). The CDR3 is 15 residues long. No DNA appears here. This CDR3 reads CASSLAASGPNEQFF.

The V gene is TRBV2, the J gene TRBJ1-1; TCRdb lists TRBD1, though no DNA is available to test this call. Per the germline V gene, CDR1 is SNHLY and CDR2 is FYNNEI. The CDR3 runs to 15 residues. The entry carries no DNA sequence. CDR3: CASSLGRQGRAEAFF.

The genes are TRBV4-1 and TRBJ2-7; TCRdb outputs TRBD2, but without DNA this stays unchecked. The CDR3 consists of 17 residues. DNA was not recorded. Germline assignment: CDR1 MGHRA and CDR2 YSYEKL. CDR3: CASSQDLGLAGGLEQYF.

The V and J genes are TRBV9 and TRBJ2-3; no DNA is available, so the TRBD2 call from TCRdb remains unchecked. The CDR3 consists of 16 residues. The DNA sequence is not available. Germline V gives CDR1 SGDLS, CDR2 YYNGEE. CDR3 residues: CASSVGGGSGTDTQYF.

The gene calls are TRBV7-2 and TRBJ2-7. Germline CDR1 is SGHTA and CDR2 is FQGNSA. The CDR3 length is 13 residues. No DNA sequence was recorded. The CDR3 protein is CASSFLSSLGQYF.

This chain links TRBV5-1 with TRBJ2-1. The CDR3 loop spans 14 amino acids. There is no recorded DNA. The germline gives CDR1 SGHRS, CDR2 YFSETQ. CDR3 sequence: CASSPWVVLNEQFF.

This chain connects TRBV5-4 to TRBJ1-1; TCRdb's assignment of TRBD1 cannot be checked, as there is no DNA. The CDR3 has 14 amino acids. DNA is not recorded here. From germline, CDR1 is SGHNT and CDR2 YYREEE (reference sequence). The CDR3 loop reads CASSQFRGNTEAFF.

V gene TRBV19 combines with J gene TRBJ2-3; the D call from TCRdb, TRBD2, cannot be confirmed without DNA. The CDR3 contains 13 residues. The record lacks a DNA sequence. Germline V CDR1 and CDR2: LNHDA, SQIVND (reference sequence). CDR3 amino acids: CASSIVNTDTQYF.